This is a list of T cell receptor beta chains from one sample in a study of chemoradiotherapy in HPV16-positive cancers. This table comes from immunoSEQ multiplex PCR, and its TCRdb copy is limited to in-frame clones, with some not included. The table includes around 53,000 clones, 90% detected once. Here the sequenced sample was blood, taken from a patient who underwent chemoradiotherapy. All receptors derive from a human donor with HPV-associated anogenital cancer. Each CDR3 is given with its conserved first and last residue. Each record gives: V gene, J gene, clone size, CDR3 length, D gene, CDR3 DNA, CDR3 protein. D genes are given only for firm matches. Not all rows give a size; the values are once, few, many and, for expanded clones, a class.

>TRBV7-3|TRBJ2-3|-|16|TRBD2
TGTGCCAGCAGCTTAAGGGCGGGAGGGCTTACAGATACGCAGTATTTT
CASSLRAGGLTDTQYF
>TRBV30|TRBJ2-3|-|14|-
TGTGCCTGGAGTGGCCTATCTAGCACAGATACGCAGTATTTT
CAWSGLSSTDTQYF
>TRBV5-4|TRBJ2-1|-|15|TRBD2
TGTGCCAGCAGCTTGGTGGCGGGAGCCACCAATGAGCAGTTCTTC
CASSLVAGATNEQFF
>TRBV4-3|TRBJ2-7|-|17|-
TGCGCCAGCAGCCAAGACTGGTTGAGGACCCCCTTATACGAGCAGTACTTC
CASSQDWLRTPLYEQYF
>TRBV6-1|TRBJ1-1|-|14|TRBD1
TGTGCCATCCGGACAGGGGGGTCGAACACTGAAGCTTTCTTT
CAIRTGGSNTEAFF
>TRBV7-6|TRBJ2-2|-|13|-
TGTGCCACATACTACCGAAACACCGGGGAGCTGTTTTTT
CATYYRNTGELFF
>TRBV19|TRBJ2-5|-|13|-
TGTGCCAGTAGTATAGTAGCACAAGAGACCCAGTACTTC
CASSIVAQETQYF
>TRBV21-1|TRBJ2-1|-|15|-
TGTGCCAGCAGCTCCCCGGGGAGCCAGGGTTATGAGCAGTTCTTC
CASSSPGSQGYEQFF
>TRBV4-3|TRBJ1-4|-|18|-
TGCGCCAGCAGCCAAGGGGTTGGGGGCGCGAGGTTTAATGAAAAACTGTTTTTT
CASSQGVGGARFNEKLFF
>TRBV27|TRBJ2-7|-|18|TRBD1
TGTGCCAGCAGTTTATATGGGTTTCCGGGACAGGGGAGCTACGAGCAGTACTTC
CASSLYGFPGQGSYEQYF
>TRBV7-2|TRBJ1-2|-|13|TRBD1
TGTGCCAGCACCAGCCCAGGGGGCGAGGGCTACACCTTC
CASTSPGGEGYTF
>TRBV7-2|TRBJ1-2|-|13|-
TGTGCCAGCAGCCCCTGGGGGAACTATGGCTACACCTTC
CASSPWGNYGYTF
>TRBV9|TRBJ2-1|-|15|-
TGTGCCAGCAGCGTAGTAGCGGAGACTTACAATGAGCAGTTCTTC
CASSVVAETYNEQFF
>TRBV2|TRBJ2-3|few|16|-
TGTGCCAGCAGTCGTAACTTGGGGTCTAGCACAGATACGCAGTATTTT
CASSRNLGSSTDTQYF
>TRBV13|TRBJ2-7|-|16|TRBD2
TGTGCCAGCAGCTTAGAGGCTAGCGGGTACGCCTACGAGCAGTACTTC
CASSLEASGYAYEQYF
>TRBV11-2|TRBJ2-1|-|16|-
TGTGCCAGCAGCGAGGGGGGGTTGATTGCCTACAATGAGCAGTTCTTC
CASSEGGLIAYNEQFF
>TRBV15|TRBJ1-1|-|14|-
TGTGCCACCAGCAGAGATCGGGGGAACACTGAAGCTTTCTTT
CATSRDRGNTEAFF
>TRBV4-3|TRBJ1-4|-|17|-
TGCGCCAGCAGCCAAGGGGTCGGGGGGCCGGTTGGAGAAAAACTGTTTTTT
CASSQGVGGPVGEKLFF
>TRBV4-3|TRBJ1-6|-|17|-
TGCGCCAGCAGCCAAGAATCCGGACTTGCCGGGGATTCACCCCTCCACTTT
CASSQESGLAGDSPLHF
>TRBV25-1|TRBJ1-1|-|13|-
TGTGCCAGCAGTCTCCAGACTAACACTGAAGCTTTCTTT
CASSLQTNTEAFF
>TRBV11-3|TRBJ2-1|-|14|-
TGTGCCAGCAGCTTACGGGTGGGAGTGAATGAGCAGTTCTTC
CASSLRVGVNEQFF
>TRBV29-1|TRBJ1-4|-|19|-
TGCAGCGTTGACCTCCCTGACAGCACCACATTTTCAACTAATGAAAAACTGTTTTTT
CSVDLPDSTTFSTNEKLFF
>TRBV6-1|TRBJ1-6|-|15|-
TGTGCCAGCGCCGTTTACGATTTGACAGGATCACCCCTCCACTTT
CASAVYDLTGSPLHF
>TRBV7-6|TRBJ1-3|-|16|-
TGTGCCAGCAGCTCCAGGGTAGGACCTGAAGGAAACACCATATATTTT
CASSSRVGPEGNTIYF
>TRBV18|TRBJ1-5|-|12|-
TGTGCCAGCTCACAGGGCAATCAGCCCCAGCATTTT
CASSQGNQPQHF
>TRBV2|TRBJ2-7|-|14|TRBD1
TGTGCCAGCAGCCGAGGGGGACAGGGACCCGAGCAGTACTTC
CASSRGGQGPEQYF